What follows describes a single T cell receptor (beta chain). Time point of the sample: peripheral blood 6 weeks after treatment start. The source of the sample is a study of PD-L1 blockade in urothelial cancer. Study-wide context: At 3 weeks after treatment start (second dose) and again at 6 weeks, blood was analyzed.

Trimming took 1 base from V and 1 from J, leaving 7 bases between them. The CDR3 spans 14 residues. Germline V gene lookup returns CDR1 SGHTA and CDR2 FQGNSA. Measured with immunoSEQ multiplex PCR; TCRdb has only the in-frame clones, and not every one. There are about 76,000 clones in the sample; 75% to 95% occur only once, and around 0.87% lies in the top ten. The TCR was taken from a woman older than 75 with urothelial cancer. V and J are TRBV7-2 and TRBJ1-1; the D gene is possibly TRBD1 (5 bases). The sample in question was PBMCs, obtained around atezolizumab (anti-PD-L1) treatment. The CDR3 spells CASSLEGSNTEAFF. CDR3 DNA sequence: TGTGCCAGCAGCTTAGAGGGGTCGAACACTGAAGCTTTCTTT.